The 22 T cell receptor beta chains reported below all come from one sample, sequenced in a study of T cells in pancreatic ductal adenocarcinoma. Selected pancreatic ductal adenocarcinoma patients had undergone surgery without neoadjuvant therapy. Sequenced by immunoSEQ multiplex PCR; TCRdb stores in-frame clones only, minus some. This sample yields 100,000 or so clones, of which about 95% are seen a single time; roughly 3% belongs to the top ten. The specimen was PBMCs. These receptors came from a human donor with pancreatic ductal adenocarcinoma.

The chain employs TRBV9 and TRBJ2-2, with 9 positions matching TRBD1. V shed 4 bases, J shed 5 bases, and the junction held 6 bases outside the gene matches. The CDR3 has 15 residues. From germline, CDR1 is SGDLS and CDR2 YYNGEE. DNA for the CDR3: TGTGCCAGCAGCATACAGGGGGCAGGGACCGGGGAGCTGTTTTTT. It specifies CASSIQGAGTGELFF.

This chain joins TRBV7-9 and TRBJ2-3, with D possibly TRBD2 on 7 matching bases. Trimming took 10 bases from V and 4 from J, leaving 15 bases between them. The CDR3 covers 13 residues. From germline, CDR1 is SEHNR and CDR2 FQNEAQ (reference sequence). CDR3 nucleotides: TGTGCCACCAGGGGCGGGAGTGCAGATACGCAGTATTTT. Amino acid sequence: CATRGGSADTQYF.

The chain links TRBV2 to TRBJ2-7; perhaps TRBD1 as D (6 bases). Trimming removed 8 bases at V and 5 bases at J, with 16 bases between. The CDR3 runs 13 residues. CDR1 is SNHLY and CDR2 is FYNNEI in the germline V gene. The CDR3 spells CASRLGAQNEQYF. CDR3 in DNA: TGTGCCAGCCGACTGGGGGCTCAAAACGAGCAGTACTTC.

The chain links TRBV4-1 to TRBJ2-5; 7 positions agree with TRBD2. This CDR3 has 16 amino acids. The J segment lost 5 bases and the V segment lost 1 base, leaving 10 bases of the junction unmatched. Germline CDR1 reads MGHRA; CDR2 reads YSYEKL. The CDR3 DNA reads TGCGCCAGCAGCCAAGCGACTAGCAGTCTAGGGGAGACCCAGTACTTC. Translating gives CASSQATSSLGETQYF.

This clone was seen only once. In DNA form, the CDR3 reads TGTGCCAGCAGCTCCGACAGGGGGAATGAGCAGTTCTTC. Translated: CASSSDRGNEQFF. This rearrangement joins TRBV7-2 to TRBJ2-1; 9 nucleotides align to TRBD1. Germline V CDR1 and CDR2: SGHTA, FQGNSA. J gave up 7 bases and V 4 bases, and 2 bases lay outside the gene matches. The CDR3 has 13 residues. Full variable domain (outside the CDR3, taken from reference TRBV7-2 and TRBJ2-1): GAGVSQSPSNKVTEKGKDVELRCDPISGHTALYWYRQSLGQGLEFLIYFQGNSAPDKSGLPSDRFSAERTGGSVSTLTIQRTQQEDSAVYLCASSSDRGNEQFFGPGTRLTVL.

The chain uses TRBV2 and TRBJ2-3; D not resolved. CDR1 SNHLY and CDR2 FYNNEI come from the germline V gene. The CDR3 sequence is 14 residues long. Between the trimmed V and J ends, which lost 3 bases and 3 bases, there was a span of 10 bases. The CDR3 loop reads CASSEFRTTDTQYF. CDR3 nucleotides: TGTGCCAGCAGTGAGTTTCGTACTACAGATACGCAGTATTTT.

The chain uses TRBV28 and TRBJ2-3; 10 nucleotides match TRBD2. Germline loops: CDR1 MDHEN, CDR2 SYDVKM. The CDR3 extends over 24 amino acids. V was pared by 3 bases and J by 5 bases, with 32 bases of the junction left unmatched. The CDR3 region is CASSFGLYREWGAGAGGHQDTQYF. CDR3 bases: TGTGCCAGCAGTTTTGGTCTTTATCGGGAGTGGGGGGCCGGAGCGGGAGGGCACCAAGATACGCAGTATTTT.

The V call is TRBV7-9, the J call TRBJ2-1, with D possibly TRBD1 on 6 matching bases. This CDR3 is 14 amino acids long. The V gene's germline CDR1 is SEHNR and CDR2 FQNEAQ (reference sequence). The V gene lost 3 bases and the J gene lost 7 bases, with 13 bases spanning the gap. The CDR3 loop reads CASSLSRDKNEQFF. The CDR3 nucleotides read TGTGCCAGCAGCTTGTCCCGGGACAAGAATGAGCAGTTCTTC.

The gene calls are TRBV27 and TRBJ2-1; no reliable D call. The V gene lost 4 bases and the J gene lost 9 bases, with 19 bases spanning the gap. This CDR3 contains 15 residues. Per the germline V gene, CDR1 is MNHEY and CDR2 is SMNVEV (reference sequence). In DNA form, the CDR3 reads TGTGCCAGCAGTTCAACTAATTCAATATCGCGTGAGCAGTTCTTC. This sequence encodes CASSSTNSISREQFF.

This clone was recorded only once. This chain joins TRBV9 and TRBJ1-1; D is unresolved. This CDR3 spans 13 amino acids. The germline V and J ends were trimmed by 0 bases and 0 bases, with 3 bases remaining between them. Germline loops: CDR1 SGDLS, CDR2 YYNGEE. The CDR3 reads CASSVVLNTEAFF. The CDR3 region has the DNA TGTGCCAGCAGCGTAGTCTTGAACACTGAAGCTTTCTTT. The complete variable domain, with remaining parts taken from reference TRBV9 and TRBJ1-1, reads DSGVTQTPKHLITATGQRVTLRCSPRSGDLSVYWYQQSLDQGLQFLIQYYNGEERAKGNILERFSAQQFPDLHSELNLSSLELGDSALYFCASSVVLNTEAFFGQGTRLTVV.

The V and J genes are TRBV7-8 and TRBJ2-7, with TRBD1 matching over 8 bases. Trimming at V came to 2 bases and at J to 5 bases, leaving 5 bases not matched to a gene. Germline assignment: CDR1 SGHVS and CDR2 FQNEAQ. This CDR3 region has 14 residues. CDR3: CASSLRRGLNEQYF. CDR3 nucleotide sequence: TGTGCCAGCAGCTTACGCAGGGGGCTCAACGAGCAGTACTTC.

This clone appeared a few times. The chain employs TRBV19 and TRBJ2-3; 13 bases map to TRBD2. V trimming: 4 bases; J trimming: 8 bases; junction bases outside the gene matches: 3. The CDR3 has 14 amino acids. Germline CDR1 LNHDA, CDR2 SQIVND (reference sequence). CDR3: CASSTGLAGATQYF. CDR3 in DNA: TGTGCCAGTAGTACCGGACTAGCGGGAGCTACGCAGTATTTT.

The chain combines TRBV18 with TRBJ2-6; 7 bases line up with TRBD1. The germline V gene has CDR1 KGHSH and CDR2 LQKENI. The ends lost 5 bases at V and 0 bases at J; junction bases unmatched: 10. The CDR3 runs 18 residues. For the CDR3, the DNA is TGTGCCAGCTCATCACTTCGACAGGGAAGCTCTGGGGCCAACGTCCTGACTTTC. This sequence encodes CASSSLRQGSSGANVLTF.

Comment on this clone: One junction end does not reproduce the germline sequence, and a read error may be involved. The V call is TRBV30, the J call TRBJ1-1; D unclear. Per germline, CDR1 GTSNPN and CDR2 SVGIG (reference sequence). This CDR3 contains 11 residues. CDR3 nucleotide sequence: TGTGCCTGGATAGATAACAGTGAAGCTTTCTTT. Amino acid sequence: CAWIDNSEAFF. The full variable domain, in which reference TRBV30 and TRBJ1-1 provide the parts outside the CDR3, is SQTIHQWPATLVQPVGSPLSLECTVEGTSNPNLYWYRQAAGRGLQLLFYSVGIGQISSEVPQNLSASRPQDRQFILSSKKLLLSDSGFYLCAWIDNSEAFFGQGTRLTVV.

The CDR3 protein is CASSGGTDNEKLFF. CDR3 DNA sequence: TGCGCCAGCAGCGGCGGGACGGATAATGAAAAACTGTTTTTT. V is TRBV5-1 and J is TRBJ1-4; possible D gene TRBD1, 5 bases. Germline loops: CDR1 SGHRS, CDR2 YFSETQ. With 4 bases removed from V and 4 bases from J, the gap between germline ends came to 11 bases. The CDR3 has 14 amino acids.

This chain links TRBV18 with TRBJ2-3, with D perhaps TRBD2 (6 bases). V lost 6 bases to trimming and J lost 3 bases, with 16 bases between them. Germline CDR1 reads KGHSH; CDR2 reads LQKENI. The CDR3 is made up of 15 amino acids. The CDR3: CASSSSSRETDTQYF. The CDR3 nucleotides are TGTGCCAGCTCTTCTTCTTCCCGGGAGACAGATACGCAGTATTTT. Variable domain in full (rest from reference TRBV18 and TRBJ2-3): NAGVMQNPRHLVRRRGQEARLRCSPMKGHSHVYWYRQLPEEGLKFMVYLQKENIIDESGMPKERFSAEFPKEGPSILRIQQVVRGDSAAYFCASSSSSRETDTQYFGPGTRLTVL.

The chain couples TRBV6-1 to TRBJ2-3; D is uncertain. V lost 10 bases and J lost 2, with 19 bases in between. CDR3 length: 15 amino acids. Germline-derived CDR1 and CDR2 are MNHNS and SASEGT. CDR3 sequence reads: CAISSGFDHTDTQYF. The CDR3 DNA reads TGTGCCATTTCTAGTGGATTCGACCACACAGATACGCAGTATTTT.

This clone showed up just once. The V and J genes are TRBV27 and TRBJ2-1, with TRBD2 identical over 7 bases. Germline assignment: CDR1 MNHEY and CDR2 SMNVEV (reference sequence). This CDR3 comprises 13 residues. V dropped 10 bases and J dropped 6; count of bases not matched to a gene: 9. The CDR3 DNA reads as TGTGCCACCATCGGGGGGAGGAGCAATGAGCAGTTCTTC. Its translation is CATIGGRSNEQFF.

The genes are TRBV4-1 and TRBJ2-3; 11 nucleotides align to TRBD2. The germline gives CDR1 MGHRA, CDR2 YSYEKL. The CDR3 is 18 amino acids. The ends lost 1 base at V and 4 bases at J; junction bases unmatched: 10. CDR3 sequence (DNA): TGCGCCAGCAGCCAAGCGGCGGGACTAGCGGACTTACCAGATACGCAGTATTTT. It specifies CASSQAAGLADLPDTQYF.

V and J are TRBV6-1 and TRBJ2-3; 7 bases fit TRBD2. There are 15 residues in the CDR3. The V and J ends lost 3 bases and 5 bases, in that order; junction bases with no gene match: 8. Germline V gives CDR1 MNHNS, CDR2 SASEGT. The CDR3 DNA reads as TGTGCCAGCAGTGACGCGGGAGTAGGATTAGATACGCAGTATTTT. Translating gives CASSDAGVGLDTQYF.

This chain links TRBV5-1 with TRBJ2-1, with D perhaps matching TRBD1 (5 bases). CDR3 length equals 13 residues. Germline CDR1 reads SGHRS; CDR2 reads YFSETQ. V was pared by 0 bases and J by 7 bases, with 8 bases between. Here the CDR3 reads CASSLGQRNEQFF. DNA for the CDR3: TGCGCCAGCAGCTTGGGACAGCGTAATGAGCAGTTCTTC.

The CDR3 loop is CASSSWSSTDTQYF. CDR3 coding DNA: TGTGCCAGCAGCTCCTGGAGTAGCACAGATACGCAGTATTTT. The V gene is TRBV7-2, the J gene TRBJ2-3, with D hard to call. CDR3 length equals 14 residues. Trimming took 4 bases from V and 0 from J, leaving 8 bases between them. CDR1 and CDR2 (germline): SGHTA, FQGNSA.